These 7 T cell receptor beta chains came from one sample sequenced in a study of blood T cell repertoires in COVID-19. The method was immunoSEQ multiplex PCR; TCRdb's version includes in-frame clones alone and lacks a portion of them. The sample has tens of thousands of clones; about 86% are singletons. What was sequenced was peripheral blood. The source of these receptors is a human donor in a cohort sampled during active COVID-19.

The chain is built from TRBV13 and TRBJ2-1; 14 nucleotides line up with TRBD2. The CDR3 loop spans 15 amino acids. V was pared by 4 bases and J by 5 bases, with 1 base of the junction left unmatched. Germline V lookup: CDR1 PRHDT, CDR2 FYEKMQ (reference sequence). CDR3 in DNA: TGTGCCAGCAGCTCGGGACTAGCGGGGGACAATGAGCAGTTCTTC. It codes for CASSSGLAGDNEQFF.

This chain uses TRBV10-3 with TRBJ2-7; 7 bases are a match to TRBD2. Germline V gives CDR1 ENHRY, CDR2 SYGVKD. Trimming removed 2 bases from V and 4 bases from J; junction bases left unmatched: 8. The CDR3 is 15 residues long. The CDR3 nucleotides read TGTGCCATCAGTGAGGATGCTAGCGGAGGGTACGAGCAGTACTTC. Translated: CAISEDASGGYEQYF.

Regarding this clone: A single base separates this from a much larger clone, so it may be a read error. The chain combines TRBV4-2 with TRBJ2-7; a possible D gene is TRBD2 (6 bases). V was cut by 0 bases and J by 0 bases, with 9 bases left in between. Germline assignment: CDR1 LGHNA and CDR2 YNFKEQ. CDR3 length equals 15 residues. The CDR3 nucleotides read TGTGCCAGCAGCCAAGATCGGGGGACCTCCTACGAGCAGTACTTC. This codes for CASSQDRGTSYEQYF.

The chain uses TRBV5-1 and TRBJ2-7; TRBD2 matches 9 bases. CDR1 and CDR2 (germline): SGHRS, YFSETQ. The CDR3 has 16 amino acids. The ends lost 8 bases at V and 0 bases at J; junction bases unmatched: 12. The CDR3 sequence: CASQKGSGGSSYEQYF. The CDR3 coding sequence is TGCGCCAGTCAAAAGGGGAGCGGGGGGAGCTCCTACGAGCAGTACTTC.

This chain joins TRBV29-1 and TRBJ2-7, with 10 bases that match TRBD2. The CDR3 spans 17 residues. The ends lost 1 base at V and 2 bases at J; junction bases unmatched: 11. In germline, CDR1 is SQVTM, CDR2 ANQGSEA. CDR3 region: CSVEGFDGTSAAYEQYF. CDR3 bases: TGCAGCGTTGAAGGTTTCGACGGGACTAGCGCCGCCTACGAGCAGTACTTC.

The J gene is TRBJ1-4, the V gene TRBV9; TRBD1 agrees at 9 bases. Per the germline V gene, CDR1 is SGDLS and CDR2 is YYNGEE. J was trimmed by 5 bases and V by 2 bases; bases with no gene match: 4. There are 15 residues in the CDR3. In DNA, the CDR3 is TGTGCCAGCAGCGTGGACAGGGGTGGAAATGAAAAACTGTTTTTT. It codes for CASSVDRGGNEKLFF. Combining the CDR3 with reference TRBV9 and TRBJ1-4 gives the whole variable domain DSGVTQTPKHLITATGQRVTLRCSPRSGDLSVYWYQQSLDQGLQFLIQYYNGEERAKGNILERFSAQQFPDLHSELNLSSLELGDSALYFCASSVDRGGNEKLFFGSGTQLSVL.

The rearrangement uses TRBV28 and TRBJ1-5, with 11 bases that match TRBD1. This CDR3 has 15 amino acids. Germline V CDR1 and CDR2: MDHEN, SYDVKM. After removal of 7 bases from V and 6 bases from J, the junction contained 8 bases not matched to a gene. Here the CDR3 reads CASKWTGGSGQPQHF. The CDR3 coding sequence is TGTGCCAGCAAGTGGACAGGGGGCTCCGGTCAGCCCCAGCATTTT. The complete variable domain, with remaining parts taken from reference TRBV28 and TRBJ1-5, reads DVKVTQSSRYLVKRTGEKVFLECVQDMDHENMFWYRQDPGLGLRLIYFSYDVKMKEKGDIPEGYSVSREKKERFSLILESASTNQTSMYLCASKWTGGSGQPQHFGDGTRLSIL.